These 15 T cell receptor beta chains originate from one sample sequenced in a study of cytomegalovirus exposure and HLA in healthy donors. Clones were sequenced by immunoSEQ multiplex PCR, and TCRdb holds only the in-frame ones, with some missing. The sample lists about 250,000 clones, roughly 89% seen once, with about 3% in the top ten. The sample consisted of PBMCs. The receptors shown here come from a young man in good health and CMV-seronegative.

This chain connects TRBV5-4 to TRBJ2-1; 9 bases line up with TRBD1. Losses at the gene ends were 8 bases for V and 9 bases for J; bases not matched to a gene: 12. The length of the CDR3 is 14 residues. From germline, CDR1 is SGHNT and CDR2 YYREEE (reference sequence). For the CDR3, the DNA is TGTGCCAGTCAAAACCGGGACAGGGAGGGTGAGCAGTTCTTC. It specifies CASQNRDREGEQFF.

J is TRBJ2-3 and V is TRBV5-1, with 7 bases lining up with TRBD2. V shed 1 base, J shed 1 base, and the junction held 0 bases outside the gene matches. The V gene's germline CDR1 is SGHRS and CDR2 YFSETQ. The CDR3 is 14 residues long. CDR3 nucleotide sequence: TGCGCCAGCAGCTTGACTAGCGGCACAGATACGCAGTATTTT. This codes for CASSLTSGTDTQYF.

The V call is TRBV21-1, the J call TRBJ2-7; the D call of TRBD1 is as the table states it, not checked on the DNA. TRBV21-1 is a listed pseudogene. The CDR3 sequence is 13 residues long. This CDR3 reads CASSRRGPYEQYF. CDR3 sequence (DNA): TGTGCCAGCAGCAGGAGGGGGCCCTACGAGCAGTACTTC.

This sequence joins TRBV7-2 and TRBJ1-2; tentatively, D is TRBD1 (6 bases). The V gene's germline CDR1 is SGHTA and CDR2 FQGNSA. This CDR3 is 11 amino acids long. The ends were cut back, 10 bases at V and 7 bases at J, with 13 bases in the middle. DNA of the CDR3: TGTGCCACAGAACAGGGTTCTGGCTACACCTTC. The encoded protein is CATEQGSGYTF. The entire variable domain, with the rest obtained from reference TRBV7-2 and TRBJ1-2, is as follows: GAGVSQSPSNKVTEKGKDVELRCDPISGHTALYWYRQSLGQGLEFLIYFQGNSAPDKSGLPSDRFSAERTGGSVSTLTIQRTQQEDSAVYLCATEQGSGYTFGSGTRLTVV.

V gene TRBV6-1 combines with J gene TRBJ2-7, with 7 bases fitting TRBD1. V dropped 1 base and J dropped 7; count of bases not matched to a gene: 10. Germline values: CDR1 MNHNS, CDR2 SASEGT. The CDR3 spans 15 residues. The CDR3 coding sequence is TGTGCCAGCAGTGAAGGACCATGGCAGACAGGGGAGCAGTACTTC. Its protein is CASSEGPWQTGEQYF.

The gene calls are TRBV5-6 and TRBJ2-5; no firm D call. There are 17 residues in the CDR3. Germline V CDR1 and CDR2: SGHDT, YYEEEE. Trimming cost V 0 bases and J 5 bases, with 20 bases left between them. In DNA form, the CDR3 reads TGTGCCAGCAGCTTGGCCGACACCGCATGGGTGAAGGAGACCCAGTACTTC. Residues: CASSLADTAWVKETQYF.

The V gene is TRBV29-1, the J gene TRBJ1-5; no clear D gene. CDR1 and CDR2 (germline): SQVTM, ANQGSEA. V was clipped by 5 bases and J by 0 bases, with 17 bases between them. The CDR3 is 16 amino acids. CDR3 protein: CSVRYGDAHSNQPQHF. The CDR3 nucleotides read TGCAGCGTTCGATATGGAGATGCTCATAGCAATCAGCCCCAGCATTTT.

This sequence joins TRBV7-2 and TRBJ1-5; no reliable D call. Looked up from germline, CDR1 is SGHTA and CDR2 is FQGNSA. This CDR3 has 13 residues. V was pared by 3 bases and J by 6 bases, with 9 bases between. This chain's CDR3 is CASSLDSRQPQHF. Written as DNA, the CDR3 is TGTGCCAGCAGCTTGGACTCGCGTCAGCCCCAGCATTTT. The whole variable domain, filled in from reference TRBV7-2 and TRBJ1-5, reads GAGVSQSPSNKVTEKGKDVELRCDPISGHTALYWYRQSLGQGLEFLIYFQGNSAPDKSGLPSDRFSAERTGGSVSTLTIQRTQQEDSAVYLCASSLDSRQPQHFGDGTRLSIL.

Concerning this clone: At the DNA level, this CDR3 is encoded by other sequences in the same sample as well. V gene TRBV28 combines with J gene TRBJ1-5; perhaps TRBD1 as D (6 bases). The CDR3 is 14 amino acids. From germline, CDR1 is MDHEN and CDR2 SYDVKM. Trimming pared 6 bases from V and 6 bases from J, leaving 15 bases between. CDR3: CASSLIQGGQPQHF. CDR3 coding DNA: TGTGCCAGCAGCCTCATCCAAGGGGGTCAGCCCCAGCATTTT.

The rearrangement joins TRBV5-1 to TRBJ1-1; D possibly corresponds to TRBD1 (6 bases). Trimming shortened V by 1 base and J by 5 bases, and 12 bases separated the two germline ends. Germline assignment: CDR1 SGHRS and CDR2 YFSETQ. The CDR3 totals 14 residues. The DNA for the CDR3 is TGCGCCAGCAGCTTGCGTAAAGGGGGAACTGAAGCTTTCTTT. This codes for CASSLRKGGTEAFF.

The chain's CDR3 is CASSQESLRDTEAFF. CDR3 coding DNA: TGCGCCAGCAGCCAAGAATCCCTGCGTGACACTGAAGCTTTCTTT. This sequence joins TRBV4-1 and TRBJ1-1; no reliable D call. There are 15 residues in the CDR3. The germline gives CDR1 MGHRA, CDR2 YSYEKL. V was trimmed by 0 bases and J by 3 bases, leaving 11 bases between them.

The chain uses TRBV9 and TRBJ1-1; D is unclear. Germline V lookup: CDR1 SGDLS, CDR2 YYNGEE. The germline V and J ends were trimmed by 0 bases and 2 bases, with 11 bases remaining between them. The CDR3 totals 15 residues. The CDR3 bases are TGTGCCAGCAGCGTAGCGTTGGGAGCAAACACTGAAGCTTTCTTT. Its protein is CASSVALGANTEAFF.

The table lists this clone with a count of one. The J gene is TRBJ2-1, the V gene TRBV4-1; weak D call: TRBD1 (6 bases). The CDR3 consists of 17 residues. The germline V and J ends were trimmed by 1 base and 2 bases, with 15 bases remaining between them. Germline CDR1 and CDR2: MGHRA and YSYEKL. CDR3 nucleotides: TGCGCCAGCAGCCAAGTAAAGGCCCCAGGGGCCTACAATGAGCAGTTCTTC. It encodes CASSQVKAPGAYNEQFF.

This sequence joins TRBV6-5 and TRBJ2-1; 14 bases are shared with TRBD2. Per germline, CDR1 MNHEY and CDR2 SVGAGI. The CDR3 is 15 residues long. V lost 2 bases, J lost 8 bases, and 2 bases stayed unmatched. CDR3 loop: CASSYRGLAGDEQFF. In nucleotides, the CDR3 is TGTGCCAGCAGTTACAGGGGACTAGCGGGAGATGAGCAGTTCTTC.

Worth noting for this clone: One end of the junction varies from germline; a read error may be responsible. This sequence joins TRBV25-1 and TRBJ2-3, with 12 bases lining up with TRBD2. The CDR3 extends over 13 amino acids. Germline V gene data show CDR1 as MGHDK and CDR2 as SYGVNS. The CDR3 is CASSEGLAGGRHF. In DNA, the CDR3 is TGTGCCAGCAGTGAAGGGCTAGCGGGGGGGCGTCATTTT.